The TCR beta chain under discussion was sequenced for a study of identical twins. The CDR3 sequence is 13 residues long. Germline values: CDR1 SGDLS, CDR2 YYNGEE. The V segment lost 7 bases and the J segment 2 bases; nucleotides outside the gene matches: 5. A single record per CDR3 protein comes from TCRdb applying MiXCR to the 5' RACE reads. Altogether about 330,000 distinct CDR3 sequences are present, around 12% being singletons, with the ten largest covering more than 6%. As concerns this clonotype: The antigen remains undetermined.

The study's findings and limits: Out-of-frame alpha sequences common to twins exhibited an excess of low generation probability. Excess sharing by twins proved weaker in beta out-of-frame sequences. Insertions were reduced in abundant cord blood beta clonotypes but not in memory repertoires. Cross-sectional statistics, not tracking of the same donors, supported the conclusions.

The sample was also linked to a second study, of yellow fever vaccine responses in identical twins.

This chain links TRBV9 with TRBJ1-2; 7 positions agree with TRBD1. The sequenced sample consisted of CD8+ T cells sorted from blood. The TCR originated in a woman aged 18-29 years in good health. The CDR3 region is CASGDSANYGYTF. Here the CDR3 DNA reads TGTGCCAGCGGGGACAGCGCAAACTATGGCTACACCTTC.